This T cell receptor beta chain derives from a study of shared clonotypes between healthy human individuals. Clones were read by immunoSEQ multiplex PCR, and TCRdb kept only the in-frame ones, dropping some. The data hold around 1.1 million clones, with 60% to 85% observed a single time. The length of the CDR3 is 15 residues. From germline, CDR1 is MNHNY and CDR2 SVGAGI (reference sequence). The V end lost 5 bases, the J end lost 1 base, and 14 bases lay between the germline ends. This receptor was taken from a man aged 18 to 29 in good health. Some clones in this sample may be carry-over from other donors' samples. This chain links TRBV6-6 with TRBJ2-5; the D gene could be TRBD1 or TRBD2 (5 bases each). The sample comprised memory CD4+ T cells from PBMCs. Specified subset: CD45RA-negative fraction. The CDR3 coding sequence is TGTGCCAGCAGTGGCAGGGTCGAGGGCCAAGAGACCCAGTACTTC. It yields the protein CASSGRVEGQETQYF.